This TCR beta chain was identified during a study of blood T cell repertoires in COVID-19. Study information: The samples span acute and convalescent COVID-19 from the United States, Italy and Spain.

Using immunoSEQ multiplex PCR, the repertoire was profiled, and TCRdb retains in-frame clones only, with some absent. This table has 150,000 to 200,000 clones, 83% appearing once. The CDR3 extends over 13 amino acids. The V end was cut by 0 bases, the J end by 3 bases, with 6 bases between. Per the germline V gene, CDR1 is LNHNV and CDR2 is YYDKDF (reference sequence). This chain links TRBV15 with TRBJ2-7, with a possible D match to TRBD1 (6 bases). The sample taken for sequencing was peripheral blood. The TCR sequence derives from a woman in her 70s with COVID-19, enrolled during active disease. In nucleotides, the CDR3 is TGTGCCACCAGCAGAGACAGGGGCTACGAGCAGTACTTC. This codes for CATSRDRGYEQYF.